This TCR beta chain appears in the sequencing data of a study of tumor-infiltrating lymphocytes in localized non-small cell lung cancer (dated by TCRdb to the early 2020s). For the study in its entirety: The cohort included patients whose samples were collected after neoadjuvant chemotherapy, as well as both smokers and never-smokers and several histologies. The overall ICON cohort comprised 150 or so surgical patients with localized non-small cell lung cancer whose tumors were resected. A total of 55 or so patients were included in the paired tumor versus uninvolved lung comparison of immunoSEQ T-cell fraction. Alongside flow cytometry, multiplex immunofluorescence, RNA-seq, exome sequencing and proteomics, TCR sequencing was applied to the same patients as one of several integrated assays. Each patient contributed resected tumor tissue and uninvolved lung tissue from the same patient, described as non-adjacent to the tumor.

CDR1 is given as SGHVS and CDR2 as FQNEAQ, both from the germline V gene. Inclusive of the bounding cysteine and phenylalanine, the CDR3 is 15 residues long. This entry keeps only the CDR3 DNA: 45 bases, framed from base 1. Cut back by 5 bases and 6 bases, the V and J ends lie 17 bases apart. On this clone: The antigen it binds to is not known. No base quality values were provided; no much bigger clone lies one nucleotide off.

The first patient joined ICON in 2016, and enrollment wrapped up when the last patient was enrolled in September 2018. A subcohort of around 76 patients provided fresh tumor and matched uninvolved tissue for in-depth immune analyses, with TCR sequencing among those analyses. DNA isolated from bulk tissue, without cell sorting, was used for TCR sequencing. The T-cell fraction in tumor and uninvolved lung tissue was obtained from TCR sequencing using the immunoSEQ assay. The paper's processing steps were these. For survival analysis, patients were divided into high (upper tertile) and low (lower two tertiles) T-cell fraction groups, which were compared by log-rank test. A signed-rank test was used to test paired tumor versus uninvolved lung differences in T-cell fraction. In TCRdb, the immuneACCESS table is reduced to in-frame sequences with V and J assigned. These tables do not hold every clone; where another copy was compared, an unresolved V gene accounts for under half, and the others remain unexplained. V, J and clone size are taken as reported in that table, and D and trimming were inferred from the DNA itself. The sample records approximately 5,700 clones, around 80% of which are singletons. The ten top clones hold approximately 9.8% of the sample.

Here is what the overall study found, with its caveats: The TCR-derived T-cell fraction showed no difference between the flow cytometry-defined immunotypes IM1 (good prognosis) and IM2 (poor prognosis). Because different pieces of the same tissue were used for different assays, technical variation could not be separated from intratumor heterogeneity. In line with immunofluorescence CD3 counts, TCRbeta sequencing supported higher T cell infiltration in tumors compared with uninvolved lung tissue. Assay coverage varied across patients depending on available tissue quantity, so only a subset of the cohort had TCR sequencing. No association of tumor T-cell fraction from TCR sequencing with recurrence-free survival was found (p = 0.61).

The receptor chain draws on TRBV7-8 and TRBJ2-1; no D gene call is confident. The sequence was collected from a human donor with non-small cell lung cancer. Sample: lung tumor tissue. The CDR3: CASSADLYRANEQFF. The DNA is TGTGCCAGCAGCGCCGACCTGTACCGGGCCAATGAGCAGTTCTTC.